One sample yielded the 28 T cell receptor beta chains listed below, sequenced in a study of T-cell reconstitution after alpha-beta-depleted transplantation in children. The authors prepared the TCRbeta library with unique molecular identifiers. TCRdb analysed the PCR reads with MiXCR anew, one entry per CDR3 protein. The sample contains around 490,000 distinct CDR3 sequences, over 9.5% of which appear only once. The sample in question was PBMCs, mostly from graft donor cells, obtained 180 days after TCRalphabeta/CD19-depleted stem cell transplant. Receptor source: a female patient aged 2-10 years who had a stem cell transplant for aplastic anemia, so the T cells may come from the graft donor.

This clonotype was observed a few times. The genes are TRBV20-1 and TRBJ2-7, with D perhaps matching TRBD1 or TRBD2 (7 bases each). V gave up 5 bases and J gave up 6 bases, with 20 bases separating them. CDR3 size: 14 residues. CDR1 DFQATT and CDR2 SNEGSKA come from the germline V gene (reference sequence). The CDR3 region has the DNA TGCAGTGCTCCCAAAGGGCCCAGGGGGGGCGAGCAGTACTTC. Protein: CSAPKGPRGGEQYF.

This chain uses TRBV3-1 with TRBJ2-1; TRBD2 matches 9 bases. J gave up 12 bases and V 4 bases, and 4 bases lay outside the gene matches. This CDR3 spans 12 amino acids. The V gene's germline CDR1 is LGHDT and CDR2 YNNKEL (reference sequence). The CDR3 reads CASSPTSGAQFF. Written as DNA, the CDR3 is TGTGCCAGCAGCCCGACTAGCGGAGCGCAGTTCTTC.

This clonotype was found many times. The CDR3 here is CRWTEETQYF. CDR3 DNA sequence: TGCAGATGGACAGAGGAGACCCAGTACTTC. The V call is TRBV29-1, the J call TRBJ2-5, with D tentatively TRBD1 (6 bases). Germline CDR1 SQVTM, CDR2 ANQGSEA. The CDR3 has 10 residues.

The CDR3 loop reads CASSPRPQGGNQPQHF. CDR3 sequence (DNA): TGTGCCAGCAGCCCCAGGCCACAGGGCGGCAATCAGCCCCAGCATTTT. The chain carries TRBV7-6 and TRBJ1-5, with D perhaps matching TRBD1 (6 bases). CDR1 and CDR2 from the germline V gene are SGHVS and FNYEAQ. The CDR3 is 16 amino acids. The germline V and J ends were trimmed by 5 bases and 2 bases, with 16 bases remaining between them.

The V and J genes are TRBV5-6 and TRBJ1-3; no firm D call. The ends were cut back, 0 bases at V and 0 bases at J, with 16 bases in the middle. CDR1 and CDR2 (germline): SGHDT, YYEEEE. The CDR3 has 18 residues. In DNA form, the CDR3 reads TGTGCCAGCAGCTTGGTCGTCCGAGGGTTTTTCTCTGGAAACACCATATATTTT. Amino acid sequence: CASSLVVRGFFSGNTIYF.

There are many counts of this clonotype. V usage is TRBV29-1 and J usage is TRBJ2-1, with 8 bases identical to TRBD1. Germline CDR1 is SQVTM and CDR2 is ANQGSEA. J lost 3 bases, V lost 7 bases, and 5 bases had no gene match. The CDR3 contains 13 residues. CDR3 sequence (DNA): TGCAGCGGAGACAGGGGTTACTACAATGAGCAGTTCTTC. It translates to CSGDRGYYNEQFF.

Only one count was recorded for this clonotype. A much larger clone is a single base away; this may be a read error. The chain links TRBV12-3 or TRBV12-4 to TRBJ2-1; D possibly corresponds to TRBD2 (6 bases). V lost 7 bases and J lost 0, with 13 bases in between. CDR3 length: 15 amino acids. The CDR3 region has the DNA TGTGCCAGCACCCTAGCGCGCAGCTCCTACAATGAGCAGTTCTTC. Translating gives CASTLARSSYNEQFF.

This clonotype has a count of ten or more. The gene calls are TRBV9 and TRBJ2-7; 7 positions agree with TRBD2. In germline, CDR1 is SGDLS, CDR2 YYNGEE. Losses at the gene ends were 4 bases for V and 2 bases for J; bases not matched to a gene: 15. CDR3 length: 17 residues. The CDR3 sequence is CASSLSGKRENTYEQYF. The CDR3 coding sequence is TGTGCCAGCAGCCTTTCCGGGAAGCGGGAAAACACCTACGAGCAGTACTTC.

This clonotype was observed a few times. This chain uses TRBV7-9 with TRBJ2-3; 9 nucleotides agree with TRBD2. CDR1 is SEHNR and CDR2 is FQNEAQ in the germline V gene (reference sequence). Losses at the gene ends were 6 bases for V and 2 bases for J; bases not matched to a gene: 6. The CDR3 length is 15 residues. In nucleotides, the CDR3 is TGTGCCAGCAGAACGACTAGCGGACACACAGATACGCAGTATTTT. It encodes CASRTTSGHTDTQYF. Filled out from reference TRBV7-9 and TRBJ2-3, the complete variable domain reads DTGVSQNPRHKITKRGQNVTFRCDPISEHNRLYWYRQTLGQGPEFLTYFQNEAQLEKSRLLSDRFSAERPKGSFSTLEIQRTEQGDSAMYLCASRTTSGHTDTQYFGPGTRLTVL.

Only a few counts were recorded for this clonotype. The CDR3 sequence: CAISDSNYRGPEAFF. CDR3 bases: TGTGCCATCAGTGACTCGAATTACAGGGGCCCTGAAGCTTTCTTT. The genes are TRBV10-3 and TRBJ1-1, with TRBD1 matching 7 bases. Trimming cost V 3 bases and J 6 bases; bases outside gene matches: 10. Germline CDR1 reads ENHRY; CDR2 reads SYGVKD. The CDR3 runs 15 residues.

V is TRBV7-8 and J is TRBJ1-1, with D perhaps TRBD1 (6 bases). The CDR3 spans 12 residues. Germline CDR1 reads SGHVS; CDR2 reads FQNEAQ. Trimming pared 2 bases from V and 11 bases from J, leaving 12 bases between. The CDR3 bases are TGTGCCAGCAGCTTATACAGGGAGGAGGCTTTCTTT. Its translation: CASSLYREEAFF.

This clonotype was observed a few times. The rearrangement joins TRBV6-5 to TRBJ2-1; no reliable D call. The CDR3 covers 13 residues. The V gene lost 0 bases and the J gene lost 7 bases, with 7 bases spanning the gap. Germline values: CDR1 MNHEY, CDR2 SVGAGI. CDR3 DNA: TGTGCCAGCAGTTACTCCCGACGGAATGAGCAGTTCTTC. It is translated as CASSYSRRNEQFF.

A few counts support this clonotype. The CDR3 here is CASSLVTSGSSYNEQFF. The DNA for the CDR3 is TGTGCCAGCAGCTTAGTGACGAGCGGGAGCTCCTACAATGAGCAGTTCTTC. This chain uses TRBV7-6 with TRBJ2-1; 8 nucleotides line up with TRBD2. The CDR3 has 17 residues. J lost 0 bases, V lost 1 base, and 5 bases had no gene match. Germline values: CDR1 SGHVS, CDR2 FNYEAQ.

The V call is TRBV7-8, the J call TRBJ1-4, with D hard to call. CDR1 and CDR2 (germline): SGHVS, FQNEAQ. Trimming left V 1 base short and J 7 bases short, with 13 bases between. This CDR3 has 15 residues. CDR3 DNA: TGTGCCAGCAGCTTAGATGGCAAGTTAGGTGAAAAACTGTTTTTT. Its translation is CASSLDGKLGEKLFF.

Ten or more counts support this clonotype. Relative to the germline gene, one junction end is altered; a read error may explain this. This sequence joins TRBV3-1 and TRBJ2-1; D is uncertain. This CDR3 has 15 amino acids. Germline V lookup: CDR1 LGHDT, CDR2 YNNKEL (reference sequence). The CDR3 sequence is CASSPRAHSNNEQFF. The CDR3 DNA is TGTGCCAGCAGCCCCCGGGCACACTCCAACAATGAGCAGTTCTTC.

This clonotype showed up just a few times. V and J are TRBV7-2 and TRBJ2-3; 8 bases match TRBD2. V was clipped by 5 bases and J by 4 bases; unmatched bases: 8. CDR1 and CDR2 from the germline V gene are SGHTA and FQGNSA. This CDR3 has 15 amino acids. The CDR3 coding sequence is TGTGCCAGCAGCACCGGTTTGACTAGCGCAGATACGCAGTATTTT. Translated: CASSTGLTSADTQYF.

V and J are TRBV9 and TRBJ2-1; TRBD1 matches 7 bases. The trim removed 3 bases at V and 6 bases at J, leaving 6 bases unmatched. The germline V gene encodes CDR1 SGDLS and CDR2 YYNGEE. The CDR3 totals 14 residues. Here the CDR3 reads CASSAGDSINEQFF. CDR3 sequence (DNA): TGTGCCAGCAGCGCTGGGGACAGTATCAATGAGCAGTTCTTC.

The DNA for the CDR3 is TGTGCCAGCAGTTACTCGACGGACAGCTATGAGCAGTTCTTC. This gives the protein CASSYSTDSYEQFF. The V gene is TRBV6-5, the J gene TRBJ2-1; maybe TRBD1 (6 bases). CDR1 is MNHEY and CDR2 is SVGAGI in the germline V gene. V was cut by 0 bases and J by 8 bases, with 11 bases left in between. The CDR3 has 14 amino acids.

This clonotype has just a few counts. The chain links TRBV4-2 to TRBJ1-1; D is perhaps TRBD1 (5 bases). CDR1 and CDR2 (germline): LGHNA, YNFKEQ. CDR3 length: 14 amino acids. V lost 0 bases to trimming and J lost 6 bases, with 11 bases between them. The CDR3 protein is CASSQEPRGAEAFF. The CDR3 DNA reads TGTGCCAGCAGCCAAGAGCCCCGGGGGGCTGAAGCTTTCTTT.

This clonotype was seen a few times. V usage is TRBV7-9 and J usage is TRBJ1-2, with D hard to call. V dropped 4 bases and J dropped 1 base, with 4 bases sitting between them. The CDR3 runs 12 residues. Germline CDR1 SEHNR, CDR2 FQNEAQ (reference sequence). The CDR3 protein is CASSSSNYGYTF. For the CDR3, the DNA is TGTGCCAGCAGCTCCAGTAACTATGGCTACACCTTC.

The J gene is TRBJ2-7, the V gene TRBV6-1, with unresolved D. The germline V gene encodes CDR1 MNHNS and CDR2 SASEGT. CDR3 length: 14 residues. V lost 2 bases and J 0 bases, leaving 8 bases between the germline ends. The CDR3 sequence: CASSESRPSYEQYF. CDR3 DNA sequence: TGTGCCAGCAGTGAATCGCGGCCCTCCTACGAGCAGTACTTC.

The chain carries TRBV10-2 and TRBJ2-3, with TRBD2 identical over 7 bases. In germline, CDR1 is WSHSY, CDR2 SAAADI. CDR3 size: 13 residues. Losses at the gene ends were 9 bases for V and 5 bases for J; bases not matched to a gene: 8. The CDR3 sequence: CASLAEALDTQYF. The CDR3 DNA follows: TGCGCCAGTCTAGCGGAAGCCCTAGATACGCAGTATTTT.

V gene TRBV27 combines with J gene TRBJ1-5; D gene unclear. Germline CDR1 MNHEY, CDR2 SMNVEV (reference sequence). The CDR3 spans 16 residues. Trimming stripped 2 bases from V and 7 bases from J, with 18 bases between. The CDR3 protein is CASSLMASPSAQPQHF. As DNA, the CDR3 is TGTGCCAGCAGTTTAATGGCCAGCCCAAGTGCACAGCCCCAGCATTTT.

This clonotype appeared a few times. This sequence joins TRBV5-1 and TRBJ2-3; 11 nucleotides line up with TRBD1. J was trimmed by 4 bases and V by 0 bases; bases with no gene match: 1. The V gene's germline CDR1 is SGHRS and CDR2 YFSETQ. The CDR3 has 15 residues. The chain's CDR3 is CASSLGDRGSDTQYF. The CDR3 DNA is TGCGCCAGCAGCTTGGGGGACAGGGGGTCAGATACGCAGTATTTT.

This clonotype was observed many times. The genes are TRBV18 and TRBJ2-5; no reliable D call. V lost 2 bases, J lost 2 bases, and 9 bases lay in between. This CDR3 is 14 amino acids long. Germline-derived CDR1 and CDR2 are KGHSH and LQKENI. CDR3 nucleotides: TGTGCCAGCTCACCAAGGGCGTCACAAGAGACCCAGTACTTC. This encodes CASSPRASQETQYF.

This clonotype occurred many times. The chain combines TRBV29-1 with TRBJ2-2; 9 nucleotides line up with TRBD2. CDR1 and CDR2 from the germline V gene are SQVTM and ANQGSEA. V was pared by 5 bases and J by 5 bases, with 6 bases of the junction left unmatched. The CDR3 loop spans 14 amino acids. The CDR3 coding sequence is TGCAGCGTTAAAAGCGGGAGGCCGACCGGGGAGCTGTTTTTT. Its translation is CSVKSGRPTGELFF.

The chain recombines TRBV14 with TRBJ1-1, with D possibly matching TRBD1 (5 bases). V lost 0 bases, J lost 4 bases, and 9 bases lay in between. The CDR3 runs 14 residues. Germline V gives CDR1 SGHDN, CDR2 FVKESK. The CDR3 DNA is TGTGCCAGCAGCCAAGAGTGGGGCGTCACTGAAGCTTTCTTT. It translates to CASSQEWGVTEAFF.

The CDR3 DNA reads as TGTGCCAGCAGTTTAAGGGGCAGGGTCAACTACAATGAGCAGTTCTTC. It codes for CASSLRGRVNYNEQFF. The V and J genes are TRBV28 and TRBJ2-1; tentatively, D is TRBD1 (5 bases). This CDR3 has 16 amino acids. V was pared by 2 bases and J by 3 bases, with 14 bases between. The germline gives CDR1 MDHEN, CDR2 SYDVKM.